This T cell receptor (beta chain) was documented in a study of prognosis after radiotherapy for stage I lung cancer. Study-wide background: Concurrent therapy with stereotactic body radiotherapy was received by no patient.

As regards this clonotype: Its antigen is as yet unknown.

Multiplex PCR, run in two rounds, amplified TCR beta CDR3 from genomic DNA. Primers targeting each individual TRBV and TRBJ gene were applied in first-round PCR. TCRdb used MiXCR to reprocess the multiplex PCR reads, holding one entry per CDR3 protein. The repertoire holds 20,000 to 25,000 distinct CDR3 sequences, with roughly 45% as singletons. Overall study findings and caveats: Medians of around 9,500 versus 6,500 showed unique TCR clone counts falling after stereotactic body radiation therapy. Tumor specificity was not determined for the expanded TCR clones. Shannon entropy (measured after stereotactic body radiation therapy) was lower in patients who went on to develop distant metastases.

The CDR3 is 13 residues long. V lost 10 bases and J lost 6, with 16 bases in between. Looked up from germline, CDR1 is MNHNS and CDR2 is SASEGT. The J gene is TRBJ1-5, the V gene TRBV6-1; tentatively, D is TRBD1 (6 bases). The sequence derives from a donor over 45 with non-small cell lung cancer. The specimen was PBMCs, collected before or after stereotactic body radiation therapy (not recorded which). Written as DNA, the CDR3 is TGTGCCACCATGGGGGGGCTCGGTCAGCCCCAGCATTTT. Encoded protein: CATMGGLGQPQHF.